This TCR beta chain is from a study of blood T cell repertoires in COVID-19. From germline, CDR1 is MDHEN and CDR2 SYDVKM. Trimming stripped 5 bases from V and 2 bases from J, with 12 bases between. This CDR3 comprises 14 residues. Sequencing was performed with immunoSEQ multiplex PCR; in TCRdb, only in-frame clones are kept and a portion is missing. The sample has roughly 100,000 clones; approximately 89% are singletons. The material sequenced was peripheral blood. The chain employs TRBV28 and TRBJ1-2, with D maybe TRBD1 (6 bases). The TCR was taken from a woman over 75 in a cohort sampled during active COVID-19. CDR3 amino acids: CASSTQTGNYGYTF. The CDR3, as DNA: TGTGCCAGCAGTACACAGACAGGAAACTATGGCTACACCTTC.